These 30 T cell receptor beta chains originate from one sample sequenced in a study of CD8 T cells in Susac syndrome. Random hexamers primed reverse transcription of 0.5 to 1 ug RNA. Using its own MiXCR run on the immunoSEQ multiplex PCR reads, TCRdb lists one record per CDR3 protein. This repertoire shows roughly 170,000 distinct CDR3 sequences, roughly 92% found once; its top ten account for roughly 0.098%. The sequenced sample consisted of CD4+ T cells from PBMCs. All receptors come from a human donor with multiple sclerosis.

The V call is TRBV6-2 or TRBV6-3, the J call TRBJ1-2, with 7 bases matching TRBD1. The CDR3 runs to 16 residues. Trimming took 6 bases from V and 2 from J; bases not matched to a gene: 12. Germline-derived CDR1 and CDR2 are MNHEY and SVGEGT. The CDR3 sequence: CASSPRPGTENYGYTF. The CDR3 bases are TGTGCCAGCAGCCCCCGTCCCGGGACAGAAAACTATGGCTACACCTTC.

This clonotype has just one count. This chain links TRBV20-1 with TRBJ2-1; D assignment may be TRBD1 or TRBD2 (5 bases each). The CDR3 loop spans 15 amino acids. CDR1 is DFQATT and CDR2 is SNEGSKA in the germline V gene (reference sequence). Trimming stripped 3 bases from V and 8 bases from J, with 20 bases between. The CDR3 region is CSARGTGGNGDEQFF. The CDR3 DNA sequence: TGCAGTGCTAGGGGGACCGGTGGGAATGGGGATGAGCAGTTCTTC.

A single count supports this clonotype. CDR3 residues: CASSVGTINEQYF. The CDR3 nucleotides read TGTGCCAGCAGTGTCGGGACTATCAACGAGCAGTACTTC. This rearrangement joins TRBV6-1 to TRBJ2-7; 7 bases fit TRBD2. The CDR3 has 13 amino acids. V was clipped by 4 bases and J by 5 bases; unmatched bases: 5. The germline V gene has CDR1 MNHNS and CDR2 SASEGT.

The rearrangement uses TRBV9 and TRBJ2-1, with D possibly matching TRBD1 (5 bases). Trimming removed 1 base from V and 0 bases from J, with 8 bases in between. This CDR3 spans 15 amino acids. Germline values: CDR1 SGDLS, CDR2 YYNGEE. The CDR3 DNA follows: TGTGCCAGCAGCGTAAGGGGTAGCTCCTACAATGAGCAGTTCTTC. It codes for CASSVRGSSYNEQFF.

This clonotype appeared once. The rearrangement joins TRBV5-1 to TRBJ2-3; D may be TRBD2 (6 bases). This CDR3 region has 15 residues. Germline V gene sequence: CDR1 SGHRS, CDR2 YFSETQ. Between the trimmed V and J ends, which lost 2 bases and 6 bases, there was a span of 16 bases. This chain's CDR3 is CASSFMWEEADTQYF. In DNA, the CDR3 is TGCGCCAGCAGCTTTATGTGGGAGGAGGCGGATACGCAGTATTTT.

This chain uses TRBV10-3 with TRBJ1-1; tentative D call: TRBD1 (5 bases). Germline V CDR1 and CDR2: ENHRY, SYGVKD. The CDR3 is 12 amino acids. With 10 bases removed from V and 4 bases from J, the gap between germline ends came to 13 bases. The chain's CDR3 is CATGVQGTEAFF. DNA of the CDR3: TGTGCCACCGGGGTTCAGGGCACTGAAGCTTTCTTT.

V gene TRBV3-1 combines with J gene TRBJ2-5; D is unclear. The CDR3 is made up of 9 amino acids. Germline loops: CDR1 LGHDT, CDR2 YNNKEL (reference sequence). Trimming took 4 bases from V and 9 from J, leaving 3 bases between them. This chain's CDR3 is CASSPPQYF. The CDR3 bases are TGTGCCAGCAGCCCCCCCCAGTACTTC.

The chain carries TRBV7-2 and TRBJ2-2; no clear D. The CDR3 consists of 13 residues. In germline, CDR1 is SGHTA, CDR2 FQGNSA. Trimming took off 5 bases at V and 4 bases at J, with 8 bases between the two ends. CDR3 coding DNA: TGTGCCAGCAGCCCCTCCCCCACCGGGGAGCTGTTTTTT. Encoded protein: CASSPSPTGELFF.

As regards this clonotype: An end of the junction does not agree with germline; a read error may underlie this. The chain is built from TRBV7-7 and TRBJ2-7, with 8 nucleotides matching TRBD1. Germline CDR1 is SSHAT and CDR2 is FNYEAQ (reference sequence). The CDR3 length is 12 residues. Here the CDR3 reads CASSPDRENVYF. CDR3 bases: TGTGCTAGCAGCCCGGACAGGGAAAACGTGTACTTC.

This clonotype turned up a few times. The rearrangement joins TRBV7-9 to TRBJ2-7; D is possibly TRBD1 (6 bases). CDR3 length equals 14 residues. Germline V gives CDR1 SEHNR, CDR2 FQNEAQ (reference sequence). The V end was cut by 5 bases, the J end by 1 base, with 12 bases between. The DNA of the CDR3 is TGTGCCAGCAGCATAAGACAGGAGTCCTACGAGCAGTACTTC. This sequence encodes CASSIRQESYEQYF.

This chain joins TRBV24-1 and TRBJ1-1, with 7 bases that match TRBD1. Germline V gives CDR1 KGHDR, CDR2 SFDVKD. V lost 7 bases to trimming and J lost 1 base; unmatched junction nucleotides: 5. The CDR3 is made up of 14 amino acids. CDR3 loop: CATRGTDKNTEAFF. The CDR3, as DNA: TGTGCCACCAGGGGGACAGACAAGAACACTGAAGCTTTCTTT.

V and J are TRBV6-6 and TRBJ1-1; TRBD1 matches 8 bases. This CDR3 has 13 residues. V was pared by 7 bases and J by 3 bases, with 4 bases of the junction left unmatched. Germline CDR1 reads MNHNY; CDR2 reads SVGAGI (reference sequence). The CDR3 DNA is TGTGCCAGCAACAGGGGGTTTTACACTGAAGCTTTCTTT. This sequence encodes CASNRGFYTEAFF.

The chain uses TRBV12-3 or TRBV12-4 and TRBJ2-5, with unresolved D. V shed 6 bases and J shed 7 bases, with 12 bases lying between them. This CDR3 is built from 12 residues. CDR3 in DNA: TGTGCCAGCAGCCCTGACTGGAGGACCCAGTACTTC. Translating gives CASSPDWRTQYF.

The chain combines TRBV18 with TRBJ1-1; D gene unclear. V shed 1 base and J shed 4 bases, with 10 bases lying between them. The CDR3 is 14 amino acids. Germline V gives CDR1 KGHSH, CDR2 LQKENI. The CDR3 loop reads CASSPQNSVTEAFF. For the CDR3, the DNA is TGTGCCAGCTCACCACAGAACAGCGTCACTGAAGCTTTCTTT.

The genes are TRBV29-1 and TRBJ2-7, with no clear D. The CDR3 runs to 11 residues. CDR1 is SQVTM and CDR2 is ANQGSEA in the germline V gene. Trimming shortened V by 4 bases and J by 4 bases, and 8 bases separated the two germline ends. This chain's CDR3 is CSVGAAYEQYF. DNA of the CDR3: TGCAGCGTTGGGGCCGCGTACGAGCAGTACTTC.

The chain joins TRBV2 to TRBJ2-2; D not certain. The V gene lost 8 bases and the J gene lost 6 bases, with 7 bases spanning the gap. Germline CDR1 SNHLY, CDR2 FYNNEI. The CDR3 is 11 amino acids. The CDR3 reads CASSPAGELFF. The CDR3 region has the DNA TGTGCCAGCTCGCCGGCCGGGGAGCTGTTTTTT.

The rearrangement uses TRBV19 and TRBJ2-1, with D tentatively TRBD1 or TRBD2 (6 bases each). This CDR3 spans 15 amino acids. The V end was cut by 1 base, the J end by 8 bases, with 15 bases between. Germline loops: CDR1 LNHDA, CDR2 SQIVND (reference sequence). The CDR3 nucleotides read TGTGCCAGTAGTATAGGTCTCCGGGGGCGGGATGAGCAGTTCTTC. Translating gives CASSIGLRGRDEQFF.

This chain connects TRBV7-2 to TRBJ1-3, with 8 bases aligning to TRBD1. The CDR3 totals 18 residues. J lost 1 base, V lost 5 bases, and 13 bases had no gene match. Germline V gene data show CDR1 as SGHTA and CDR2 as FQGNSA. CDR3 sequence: CASSPRFPRGLSGNTIYF. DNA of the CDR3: TGTGCCAGCAGCCCCAGATTTCCCAGGGGGCTTTCTGGAAACACCATATATTTT.

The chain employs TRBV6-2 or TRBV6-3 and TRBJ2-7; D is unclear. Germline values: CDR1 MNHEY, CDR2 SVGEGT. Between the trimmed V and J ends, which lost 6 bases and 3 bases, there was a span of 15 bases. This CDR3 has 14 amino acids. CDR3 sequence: CASSPGGPDYEQYF. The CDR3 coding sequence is TGTGCCAGCAGCCCTGGTGGACCGGACTACGAGCAGTACTTC.

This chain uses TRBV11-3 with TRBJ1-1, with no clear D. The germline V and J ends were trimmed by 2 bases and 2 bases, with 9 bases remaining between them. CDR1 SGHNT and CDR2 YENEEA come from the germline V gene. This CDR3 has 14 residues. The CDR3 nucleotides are TGTGCCAGCAGCTTAAGCCCCGCAAACACTGAAGCTTTCTTT. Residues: CASSLSPANTEAFF.

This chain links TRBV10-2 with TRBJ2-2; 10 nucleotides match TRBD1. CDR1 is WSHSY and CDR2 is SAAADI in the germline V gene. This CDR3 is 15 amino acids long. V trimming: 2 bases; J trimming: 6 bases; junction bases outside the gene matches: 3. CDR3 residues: CASSERQGAAGELFF. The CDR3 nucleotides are TGCGCCAGCAGTGAGCGACAGGGGGCTGCCGGGGAGCTGTTTTTT.

CDR3 DNA sequence: TGTGCCAGCAGTCCTAGCGGGGCACGGGAGACCCAGTACTTC. This translates into CASSPSGARETQYF. The chain joins TRBV28 to TRBJ2-5, with 9 bases fitting TRBD2. The ends lost 5 bases at V and 5 bases at J; junction bases unmatched: 6. The germline V gene has CDR1 MDHEN and CDR2 SYDVKM. CDR3 size: 14 residues.

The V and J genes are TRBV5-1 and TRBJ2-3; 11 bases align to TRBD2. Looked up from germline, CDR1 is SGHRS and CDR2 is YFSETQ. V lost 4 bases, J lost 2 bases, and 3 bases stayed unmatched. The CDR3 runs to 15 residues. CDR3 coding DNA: TGCGCCAGCAGCCCGGGACTAGCGGTCACAGATACGCAGTATTTT. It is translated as CASSPGLAVTDTQYF.

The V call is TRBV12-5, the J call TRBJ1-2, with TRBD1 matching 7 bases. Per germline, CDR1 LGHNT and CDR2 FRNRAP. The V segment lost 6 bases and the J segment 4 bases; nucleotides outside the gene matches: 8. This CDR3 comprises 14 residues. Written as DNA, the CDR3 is TGTGCTAGTGGACCGAACCAGGGGGTCTATGGCTACACCTTC. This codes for CASGPNQGVYGYTF.

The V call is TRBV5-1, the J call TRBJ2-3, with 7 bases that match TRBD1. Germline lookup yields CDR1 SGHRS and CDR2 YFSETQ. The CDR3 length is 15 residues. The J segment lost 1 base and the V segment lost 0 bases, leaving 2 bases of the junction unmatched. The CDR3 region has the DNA TGCGCCAGCAGCTTGGCGACAGGGCGCACAGATACGCAGTATTTT. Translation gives CASSLATGRTDTQYF. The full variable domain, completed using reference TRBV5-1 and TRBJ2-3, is KAGVTQTPRYLIKTRGQQVTLSCSPISGHRSVSWYQQTPGQGLQFLFEYFSETQRNKGNFPGRFSGRQFSNSRSEMNVSTLELGDSALYLCASSLATGRTDTQYFGPGTRLTVL.

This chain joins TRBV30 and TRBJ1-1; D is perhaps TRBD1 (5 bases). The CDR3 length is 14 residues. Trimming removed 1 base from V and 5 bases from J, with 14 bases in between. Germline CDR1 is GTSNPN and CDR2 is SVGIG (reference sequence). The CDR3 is CAWSGGHGHTEAFF. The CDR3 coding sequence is TGTGCCTGGAGTGGAGGGCACGGACATACTGAAGCTTTCTTT. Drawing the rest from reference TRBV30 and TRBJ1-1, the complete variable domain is SQTIHQWPATLVQPVGSPLSLECTVEGTSNPNLYWYRQAAGRGLQLLFYSVGIGQISSEVPQNLSASRPQDRQFILSSKKLLLSDSGFYLCAWSGGHGHTEAFFGQGTRLTVV.

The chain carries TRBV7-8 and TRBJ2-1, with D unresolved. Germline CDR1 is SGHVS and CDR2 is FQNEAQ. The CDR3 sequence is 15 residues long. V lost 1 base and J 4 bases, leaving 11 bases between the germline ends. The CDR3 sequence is CASSLVPALYNEQFF. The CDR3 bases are TGTGCCAGCAGCTTAGTTCCGGCGCTATACAATGAGCAGTTCTTC. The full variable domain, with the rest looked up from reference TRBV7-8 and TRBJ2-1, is GAGVSQSPRYKVAKRGQDVALRCDPISGHVSLFWYQQALGQGPEFLTYFQNEAQLDKSGLPSDRFFAERPEGSVSTLKIQRTQQEDSAVYLCASSLVPALYNEQFFGPGTRLTVL.

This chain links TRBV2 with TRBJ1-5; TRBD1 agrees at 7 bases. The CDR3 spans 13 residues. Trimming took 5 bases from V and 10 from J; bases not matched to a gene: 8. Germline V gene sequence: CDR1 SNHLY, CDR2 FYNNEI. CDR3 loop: CASSPGQSSPQHF. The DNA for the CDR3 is TGTGCCAGCAGTCCGGGACAGAGCTCCCCCCAGCATTTT.

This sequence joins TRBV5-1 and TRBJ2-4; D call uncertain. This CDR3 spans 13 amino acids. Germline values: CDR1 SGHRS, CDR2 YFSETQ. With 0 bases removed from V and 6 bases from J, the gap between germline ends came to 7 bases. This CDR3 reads CASSLDGANIQYF. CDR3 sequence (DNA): TGCGCCAGCAGCTTGGACGGAGCAAACATTCAGTACTTC.

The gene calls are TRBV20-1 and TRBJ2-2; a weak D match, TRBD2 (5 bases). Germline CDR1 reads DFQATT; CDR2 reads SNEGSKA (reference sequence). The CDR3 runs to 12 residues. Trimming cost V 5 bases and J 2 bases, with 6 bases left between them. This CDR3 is CSARLNTGELFF. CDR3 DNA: TGCAGTGCTCGACTAAACACCGGGGAGCTGTTTTTT.